The subject of this entry is one T cell receptor beta chain. Its antigen is unidentified. The germline V gene encodes CDR1 MNHNS and CDR2 SASEGT. The CDR3 has 16 amino acids. Trimming removed 0 bases at V and 0 bases at J, with 11 bases between. The data were taken from a study of cytomegalovirus exposure and HLA in healthy donors. Points from the study as a whole: Later on, an analysis showed TCR association rates differing by HLA locus, with DRB1 the most and HLA-C the fewest.

Primers for the PCR totalled 60 Vbeta and 13 Jbeta. The repertoire was sequenced with immunoSEQ multiplex PCR; TCRdb's copy has only in-frame clones and lacks some. The sample lists 130,000 or so clones, about 74% occurring once. The receptor's source is a man between 18 and 29 years old in good health and CMV-seropositive. Sequencing was performed on PBMCs. The genes are TRBV6-1 and TRBJ1-1, with a tentative D call TRBD1 (6 bases). The CDR3 nucleotides read TGTGCCAGCAGTGAAGCCTGGACAGATCTGAACACTGAAGCTTTCTTT. It is translated as CASSEAWTDLNTEAFF.